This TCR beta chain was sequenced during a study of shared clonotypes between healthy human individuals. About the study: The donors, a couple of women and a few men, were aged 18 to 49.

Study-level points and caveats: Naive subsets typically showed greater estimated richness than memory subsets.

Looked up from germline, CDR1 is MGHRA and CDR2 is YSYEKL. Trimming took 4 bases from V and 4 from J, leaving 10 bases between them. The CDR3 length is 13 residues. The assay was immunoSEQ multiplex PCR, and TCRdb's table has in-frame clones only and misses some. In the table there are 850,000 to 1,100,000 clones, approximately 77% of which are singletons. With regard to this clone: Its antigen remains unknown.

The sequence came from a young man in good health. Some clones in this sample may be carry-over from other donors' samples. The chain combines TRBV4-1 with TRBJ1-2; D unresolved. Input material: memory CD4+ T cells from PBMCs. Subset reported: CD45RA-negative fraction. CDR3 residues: CASSLQGIYGYTF. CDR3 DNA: TGCGCCAGCAGCCTCCAAGGTATCTATGGCTACACCTTC.